The clone carrying this T cell receptor beta chain has a handful of counts. This sample is part of a study of human T cells and chemical hapten exposure. Regarding time point: patch test 2, 6 weeks after DPC sensitization. Treatment denoted: therapeutic diphenylcyclopropenone sensitization with weekly scalp DPC. Via MiXCR, TCRdb re-called the RACE reads, giving one row per CDR3 protein. The profile covers about 96,000 distinct CDR3 sequences, with 9.3% appearing a single time and about 2% taken by the ten largest. The V end lost 5 bases, the J end lost 6 bases, and 13 bases lay between the germline ends. The CDR3 is made up of 13 amino acids. CDR1 SGHVS and CDR2 FNYEAQ come from the germline V gene.

This receptor was identified in a woman aged 40 to 50 with alopecia areata. Some clones in this sample may be carry-over from other donors' samples. The sample consisted of whole blood, taken in connection with sensitization to the hapten diphenylcyclopropenone (DPC). The chain employs TRBV7-6 and TRBJ1-1; D possibly corresponds to TRBD1 (5 bases). CDR3 nucleotides: TGTGCCAGCAGCCCCGGACCAGGGTCTGAAGCTTTCTTT. Translated: CASSPGPGSEAFF.